This T cell receptor beta chain was sequenced during a study of shared clonotypes between healthy human individuals. Libraries were prepared by immunoSEQ multiplex PCR; TCRdb keeps only in-frame clonotypes and omits some of them. This table has about 2.1 million clones, about 93% appearing once. The germline gives CDR1 WNHNN, CDR2 SYGVQD (reference sequence). This CDR3 region has 16 residues. V shed 3 bases and J shed 4 bases, with 16 bases lying between them. Naive CD8 cells, CD45RO-negative and positively selected for CCR7, excluded terminally differentiated effector memory CD45RA+ cells. Notes on the study in general: In general, naive subsets displayed greater estimated richness than memory subsets did.

This clone has a single count. Its antigen is undetermined. Sequenced input: naive CD8+ T cells from PBMCs. The chain couples TRBV10-1 to TRBJ2-1; D could derive from TRBD1 or TRBD2 (6 bases each). The source of this sequence is a man aged 18 to 29 in good health. Some clones in this sample may be carry-over from other donors' samples. CDR3 coding DNA: TGCGCCAGCAGTGATGATCCGGGGGCGAATTACAATGAGCAGTTCTTC. Translation: CASSDDPGANYNEQFF.